This T cell receptor beta chain derives from a study of Ad26.COV2.S vaccination and SARS-CoV-2 variants (dated by TCRdb to the early 2020s). About the study as a whole: Vaccine-arm donors came from COV1001, a multicentre, randomized, double-blind, placebo-controlled phase I-IIa trial of Ad26.COV2.S in healthy adults. The TCR-sequenced set comprised approximately 32 samples: around 20 Ad26.COV2.S vaccine recipients, 5 placebo recipients and 8 SARS-CoV-2 convalescent individuals. Dosing of Ad26.COV2.S was intramuscular, at either 5x10^10 or 1x10^11 viral particles, delivered as one shot or as two shots spaced 56 days apart. Blinding of investigators to trial group allocation was maintained during experiments and outcome assessment. Participants in the trial were split at random into five groups of five each, receiving low-dose or high-dose Ad26.COV2.S once or twice, or else placebo on both occasions. TCRbeta repertoire sequencing served as the tool for gauging how specific and how broad the SARS-CoV-2-reactive T cell receptors were following Ad26.COV2.S vaccination. The full study reports these points: The study was not powered to compare responses between vaccine doses or regimens. Vaccine and placebo recipients had comparable non-spike TCR breadth, which fits with the vaccine containing only spike. After vaccination, substantial breadth of spike-specific CD8+ and CD4+ T cell responses was reported. Higher spike-specific TCR breadth was observed in Ad26.COV2.S recipients than in placebo recipients (P = 0.0014). The authors noted that total T cell responses may have been underestimated by the TCR breadth and depth analyses.

In light of the paper, this sample's treatment or condition label describes: roughly 20 received Ad26.COV2.S at low or high dose, single or two shots; 5 received placebo; per-sample allocation not given. For vaccine and placebo recipients, the sequenced repertoires came from samples collected on day 63 after the first injection. In Cohort 1b, about two dozen adults aged 18-55 years were enrolled at a single site in Boston, USA, between 29 July and 7 August 2020. As a vaccine, Ad26.COV2.S was a replication-incompetent adenovirus type 26 vector that expressed a prefusion-stabilized SARS-CoV-2 spike protein derived from the original Wuhan strain. Relative to germline, V is 0 bases shorter and J is 0 bases shorter, with 12 bases between their ends. Including cysteine and phenylalanine, the CDR3 has 18 amino acids. Only the CDR3 region is kept as DNA, spanning 54 bases read in frame from base 1. The germline V gene gives CDR1 as SGHAT and CDR2 as FQNNGV.

As for this clone: The antigen it binds to is not known. One base away there is no much larger clone; base qualities are not given.

The immunoSEQ Assay was used to sequence TCRbeta CDR3 regions. After extraction, genomic DNA underwent amplification by bias-controlled multiplex PCR, followed by high-throughput sequencing. Regarding the original processing steps: To quantify the absolute abundance of every unique TCRbeta CDR3 region, sequences were collapsed and filtered. T cell fraction was estimated by normalizing TCRbeta template counts to usable DNA, with usable DNA measured through amplification of reference genes found in all nucleated cells. Repertoire TCRs were annotated as SARS-CoV-2-specific when V gene, CDR3 amino acid sequence and J gene were exactly matched to a known reactive TCR set. The reference SARS-CoV-2 TCR set was derived from MIRA and filtered for enrichment in COVID-19-positive ImmuneCODE repertoires, a step that removed public or cross-reactive TCRs. Using the MIRA antigens, annotated TCRs were further analysed by specific ORF or by position within an ORF. Breadth was defined as the number of annotated unique rearrangements divided by the total number of unique productive rearrangements, and depth was defined as the summed frequency of the annotated unique rearrangements. Group comparisons of TCR breadth used two-sided Wilcoxon rank-sum tests. TCRdb re-hosts the immuneACCESS table, in-frame sequences only. Its copies lack some clones; in the studies checked, an unresolved V gene accounts for under half of them, and the cause for the rest is not known. From that table come the V and J calls and clone size; the DNA was used to work out D and trimming. The sample records a few hundred thousand clones, approximately 90% of which are singletons. The top ten hold 3.6% of the sample.

This specimen was peripheral blood, taken in a trial of Ad26.COV2.S vaccine versus placebo. This receptor was obtained from a person between 18 and 59 years old who received the Ad26.COV2.S COVID-19 vaccine or a placebo. The chain was built from TRBV11-2 and TRBJ1-6; matching of 6 bases hints at TRBD1 as the D gene. This receptor has the CDR3 CASSLDRRGSSYNSPLHF. The bases read TGTGCCAGCAGCTTAGATCGTAGGGGGAGCTCCTATAATTCACCCCTCCACTTT.